A single sample gave rise to the 19 T cell receptor beta chains below, sequenced in a study of shared clonotypes between healthy human individuals. Measured with immunoSEQ multiplex PCR; TCRdb has only the in-frame clones, and not every one. The sample lists roughly 2 million clones; under 97% were seen once. The specimen was naive CD4+ T cells sorted from blood. The subset is: CD45RA+ positively selected. The receptors were sampled from a man aged 18 to 30 in good health.

In DNA form, the CDR3 reads TGTGCCATCAGTCTCGGGACGGGGAACTATGGCTACACCTTC. This codes for CAISLGTGNYGYTF. The rearrangement uses TRBV10-3 and TRBJ1-2; D might be TRBD1 (5 bases). This CDR3 contains 14 residues. V dropped 5 bases and J dropped 2 bases, with 12 bases sitting between them. Germline V gene sequence: CDR1 ENHRY, CDR2 SYGVKD.

Concerning this clone: Other DNA sequences of this sample code for an identical CDR3. In DNA form, the CDR3 reads TGTGCCAGCAGTTACTCGGGGCAGAAGAACACTGAAGCTTTCTTT. Translation: CASSYSGQKNTEAFF. The J gene is TRBJ1-1, the V gene TRBV6-5, with D maybe TRBD1 (5 bases). The germline gives CDR1 MNHEY, CDR2 SVGAGI. V shed 0 bases and J shed 1 base, with 9 bases lying between them. The CDR3 has 15 residues.

This clone showed up just once. V is TRBV30 and J is TRBJ2-1; 7 bases agree with TRBD2. Trimming removed 2 bases from V and 6 bases from J; junction bases left unmatched: 7. This CDR3 has 14 amino acids. Germline loops: CDR1 GTSNPN, CDR2 SVGIG (reference sequence). The CDR3 spells CAWSLLASGNEQFF. The CDR3 nucleotides read TGTGCCTGGAGTCTACTAGCGAGCGGCAATGAGCAGTTCTTC. Using reference TRBV30 and TRBJ2-1 for the parts outside the CDR3, the full variable domain is SQTIHQWPATLVQPVGSPLSLECTVEGTSNPNLYWYRQAAGRGLQLLFYSVGIGQISSEVPQNLSASRPQDRQFILSSKKLLLSDSGFYLCAWSLLASGNEQFFGPGTRLTVL.

The rearrangement uses TRBV9 and TRBJ2-1, with D unclear. The V end lost 0 bases, the J end lost 5 bases, and 12 bases lay between the germline ends. The CDR3 consists of 15 residues. Germline loops: CDR1 SGDLS, CDR2 YYNGEE. The CDR3 here is CASSVATTDNNEQFF. CDR3 bases: TGTGCCAGCAGCGTAGCTACAACGGATAACAATGAGCAGTTCTTC.

This sequence joins TRBV28 and TRBJ1-6; D is possibly TRBD1 (6 bases). The CDR3 spans 22 residues. The germline CDR1 and CDR2 sequences are MDHEN and SYDVKM. Trimming took off 7 bases at V and 1 base at J, with 32 bases between the two ends. The CDR3 spells CASTEVQGSKKGAGSYNSPLHF. CDR3 nucleotide sequence: TGTGCCAGCACGGAGGTACAGGGTTCAAAAAAGGGAGCGGGATCCTATAATTCACCCCTCCACTTT. Combining the CDR3 with reference TRBV28 and TRBJ1-6 gives the whole variable domain DVKVTQSSRYLVKRTGEKVFLECVQDMDHENMFWYRQDPGLGLRLIYFSYDVKMKEKGDIPEGYSVSREKKERFSLILESASTNQTSMYLCASTEVQGSKKGAGSYNSPLHFGNGTRLTVT.

The chain joins TRBV5-1 to TRBJ2-7; D call uncertain. The V end lost 0 bases, the J end lost 6 bases, and 22 bases lay between the germline ends. Germline CDR1 and CDR2: SGHRS and YFSETQ. The CDR3 totals 17 residues. CDR3 amino acids: CASSLDRGGIPSGEQYF. CDR3 DNA: TGCGCCAGCAGCTTGGACCGCGGCGGTATACCTTCCGGCGAGCAGTACTTC.

Concerning this clone: The same CDR3 also results from other DNA sequences found in this sample. The CDR3 loop reads CASSLGQGNTGELFF. The CDR3 DNA is TGTGCCAGCAGCTTAGGACAGGGTAACACCGGGGAGCTGTTTTTT. The V and J genes are TRBV7-2 and TRBJ2-2; 7 positions agree with TRBD1. In germline, CDR1 is SGHTA, CDR2 FQGNSA. The CDR3 runs 15 residues. V shed 1 base and J 2 bases; nucleotides not matched to a gene: 1.

The rearrangement uses TRBV19 and TRBJ1-6; possible D gene TRBD1, 6 bases. There are 14 residues in the CDR3. Germline V gene lookup returns CDR1 LNHDA and CDR2 SQIVND (reference sequence). V gave up 1 base and J gave up 8 bases, with 9 bases separating them. As DNA, the CDR3 is TGTGCCAGTAGTATAGCGACAGGAGATTCACCCCTCCACTTT. It encodes CASSIATGDSPLHF.

This rearrangement joins TRBV2 to TRBJ1-5; 8 bases align to TRBD1. The CDR3 is made up of 14 amino acids. The V gene end was trimmed by 5 bases and the J gene end by 4 bases; junction bases not matched to a gene: 4. Germline assignment: CDR1 SNHLY and CDR2 FYNNEI. The CDR3 here is CASSTQGGNQPQHF. The CDR3 DNA reads as TGTGCCAGCAGTACACAGGGGGGGAATCAGCCCCAGCATTTT.

The chain joins TRBV7-2 to TRBJ1-5; possibly TRBD1 for D (5 bases). The CDR3 extends over 14 amino acids. V was clipped by 5 bases and J by 7 bases, with 15 bases between them. Per germline, CDR1 SGHTA and CDR2 FQGNSA. The CDR3 nucleotides are TGTGCCAGCAGCCCCGGGAGGGGAAGGCAGCCCCAGCATTTT. This codes for CASSPGRGRQPQHF. The complete variable domain, with remaining parts taken from reference TRBV7-2 and TRBJ1-5, reads GAGVSQSPSNKVTEKGKDVELRCDPISGHTALYWYRQSLGQGLEFLIYFQGNSAPDKSGLPSDRFSAERTGGSVSTLTIQRTQQEDSAVYLCASSPGRGRQPQHFGDGTRLSIL.

This sequence joins TRBV19 and TRBJ1-1; tentative D call: TRBD1 (6 bases). The V and J ends lost 3 bases and 0 bases respectively, with 14 bases between them. This CDR3 has 16 residues. Germline values: CDR1 LNHDA, CDR2 SQIVND (reference sequence). CDR3 residues: CASSIGQGIMNTEAFF. The CDR3, as DNA: TGTGCCAGTAGTATCGGGCAGGGGATTATGAACACTGAAGCTTTCTTT. Full variable domain (missing parts from reference TRBV19 and TRBJ1-1): DGGITQSPKYLFRKEGQNVTLSCEQNLNHDAMYWYRQDPGQGLRLIYYSQIVNDFQKGDIAEGYSVSREKKESFPLTVTSAQKNPTAFYLCASSIGQGIMNTEAFFGQGTRLTVV.

Comments on this clone: The same CDR3 can be traced to other DNA sequences in this sample. The chain carries TRBV6-5 and TRBJ2-7; D gene uncertain. The germline gives CDR1 MNHEY, CDR2 SVGAGI. The CDR3 sequence is 13 residues long. V lost 4 bases to trimming and J lost 1 base, with 8 bases between them. CDR3 residues: CASSSTVSYEQYF. CDR3 DNA sequence: TGTGCCAGCAGTTCCACCGTATCCTACGAGCAGTACTTC.

The chain employs TRBV5-1 and TRBJ1-3; 7 bases line up with TRBD1. This CDR3 is built from 16 residues. The V gene's germline CDR1 is SGHRS and CDR2 YFSETQ. Unmatched junction bases numbered 3, after V lost 0 bases and J lost 0 bases. The CDR3 loop reads CASSLAGQLSGNTIYF. In nucleotides, the CDR3 is TGCGCCAGCAGCTTGGCGGGACAGCTCTCTGGAAACACCATATATTTT.

The rearrangement uses TRBV19 and TRBJ2-7, with 8 bases identical to TRBD1. CDR1 is LNHDA, CDR2 SQIVND, per germline (reference sequence). The V and J ends lost 4 bases and 0 bases, in that order; junction bases with no gene match: 5. This CDR3 contains 15 residues. This CDR3 reads CASSTGQVSSYEQYF. CDR3 coding DNA: TGTGCCAGTAGTACGGGACAGGTGAGCTCCTACGAGCAGTACTTC.

This chain connects TRBV10-3 to TRBJ2-7; 8 nucleotides match TRBD1. Germline lookup yields CDR1 ENHRY and CDR2 SYGVKD. V was pared by 6 bases and J by 3 bases, with 7 bases of the junction left unmatched. The CDR3 extends over 14 amino acids. In DNA form, the CDR3 reads TGTGCCATCAGGTCGGACAGGGCCGGCTACGAGCAGTACTTC. Its translation: CAIRSDRAGYEQYF.

The chain couples TRBV4-1 to TRBJ1-4; D perhaps matches TRBD1 (6 bases). V lost 3 bases and J lost 5, with 22 bases in between. This CDR3 is 18 amino acids long. Germline V gene sequence: CDR1 MGHRA, CDR2 YSYEKL. In nucleotides, the CDR3 is TGCGCCAGCAGCCACCTGGGACACCAAAAGCGAAGCAATGAAAAACTGTTTTTT. Translated, it gives CASSHLGHQKRSNEKLFF.

The J gene is TRBJ1-2, the V gene TRBV28, with D maybe TRBD1 (6 bases). V was cut by 1 base and J by 9 bases, with 15 bases left in between. The CDR3 covers 14 residues. Per germline, CDR1 MDHEN and CDR2 SYDVKM. In DNA, the CDR3 is TGTGCCAGCAGTTTATTAGGGGGTACAGGTCGCTACACCTTC. It yields the protein CASSLLGGTGRYTF.

The J gene is TRBJ1-1, the V gene TRBV11-2, with 8 bases lining up with TRBD1. V dropped 4 bases and J dropped 7; count of bases not matched to a gene: 11. Germline V gene sequence: CDR1 SGHAT, CDR2 FQNNGV. The CDR3 runs to 15 residues. CDR3 nucleotide sequence: TGTGCCAGCAGCTCTGGACAGGGAGGGAGTCGTGAAGCTTTCTTT. Translating it yields CASSSGQGGSREAFF.

The CDR3 reads CASSQEASVGANVLTF. CDR3 DNA: TGCGCCAGCAGCCAAGAAGCGAGCGTAGGGGCCAACGTCCTGACTTTC. The chain links TRBV4-3 to TRBJ2-6; D uncertain. Trimming took off 0 bases at V and 4 bases at J, with 10 bases between the two ends. CDR1 and CDR2 (germline): LGHNA, YSLEER. The CDR3 contains 16 residues.